The TCR beta chain described here comes from a study of identical twins. Study-wide points: Weaker excess twin sharing was seen among beta out-of-frame sequences.

As to this clonotype: What it binds is not known.

In TCRdb, the 5' RACE reads were re-called with MiXCR into one record per CDR3 protein. Among roughly 1,500,000 distinct CDR3 sequences listed, roughly a third were seen once. There are 15 residues in the CDR3. V lost 7 bases, J lost 6 bases, and 13 bases stayed unmatched. Germline V gives CDR1 SGHNT, CDR2 YYREEE (reference sequence). The rearrangement joins TRBV5-4 to TRBJ2-3, with 8 bases that match TRBD2. This receptor was identified in a newborn girl in good health. Material: cord blood. The CDR3 coding sequence is TGTGCCAGCGACCACGGGGCTAGCGGGCTGGATACGCAGTATTTT. It is translated as CASDHGASGLDTQYF.